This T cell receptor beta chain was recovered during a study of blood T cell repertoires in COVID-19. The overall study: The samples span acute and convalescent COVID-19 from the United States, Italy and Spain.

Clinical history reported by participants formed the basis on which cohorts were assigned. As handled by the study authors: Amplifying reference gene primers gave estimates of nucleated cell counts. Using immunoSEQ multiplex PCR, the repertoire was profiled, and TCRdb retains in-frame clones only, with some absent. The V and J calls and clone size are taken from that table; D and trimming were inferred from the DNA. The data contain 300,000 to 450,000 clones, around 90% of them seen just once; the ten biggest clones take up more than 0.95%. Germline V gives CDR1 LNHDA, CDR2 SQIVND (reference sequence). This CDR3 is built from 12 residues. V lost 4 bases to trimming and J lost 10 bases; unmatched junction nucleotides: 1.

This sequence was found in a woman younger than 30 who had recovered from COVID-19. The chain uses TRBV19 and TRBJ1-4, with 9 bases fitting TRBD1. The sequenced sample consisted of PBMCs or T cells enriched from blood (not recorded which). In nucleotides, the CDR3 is TGTGCCAGTAGTACACAGGGGGCAAAACTGTTTTTT. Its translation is CASSTQGAKLFF.